This T cell receptor beta chain comes out of a study of blood T cell repertoires in COVID-19. The wider study: Acute and convalescent COVID-19 specimens originated in the United States, Italy and Spain.

As handled by the study authors: It was from reference gene primer amplification that nucleated cell counts were estimated. Method: immunoSEQ multiplex PCR; TCRdb's copy keeps in-frame clones and lacks some. The V and J calls and clone size come from that table; D and trimming were worked out from the DNA. The sample lists around 200,000 clones, approximately 80% seen once, with 7.4% in the top ten. Trimming removed 5 bases at V and 3 bases at J, with 5 bases between. The CDR3 runs to 12 residues. CDR1 is MNHEY and CDR2 is SMNVEV in the germline V gene (reference sequence). This chain joins TRBV27 and TRBJ1-5; unclear D gene. The sample taken for sequencing was PBMCs or T cells enriched from blood (not recorded which). The sequence derives from a woman between 40 and 55 years old with acute COVID-19. CDR3 coding DNA: TGTGCCAGCAGTACTCCCAATCAGCCCCAGCATTTT. It encodes CASSTPNQPQHF.